This is a list of T cell receptor beta chains from one sample in a study of CD8 T cells in ankylosing spondylitis. TCRdb re-called the 5' RACE reads through MiXCR, storing one row per CDR3 protein. The data hold 200,000 to 300,000 distinct CDR3 sequences, with roughly a tenth observed a single time. Sequenced: blood, either unsorted or a sorted T cell fraction (not recorded which). The receptors derive from a male donor with ankylosing spondylitis or in good health (not recorded which). Each CDR3 is given with its conserved first and last residue. Each record gives: D gene, J gene, clone size, V gene, CDR3 protein, CDR3 DNA. A D gene is named only where the DNA matches it firmly. Size is stated for part of the rows, as once, few or many counts, or as a class when the clone is expanded.

>TRBD2|TRBJ2-3|many|TRBV10-2
CASSSLGAGVGTDTQYF
TGCGCCAGCAGTAGCCTAGGGGCGGGAGTTGGCACAGATACGCAGTATTTT
>TRBD2|TRBJ2-7|many|TRBV3-1
CASSLRGGYEQYF
TGTGCCAGCAGCCTCCGCGGGGGGTACGAGCAGTACTTC
>-|TRBJ1-2|many|TRBV29-1
CSVADGGYTF
TGCAGCGTTGCGGACGGAGGCTACACCTTC
>-|TRBJ1-6|-|TRBV6-5
CASSYPGENSPLHF
TGTGCCAGCAGTTACCCAGGCGAAAATTCACCCCTCCACTTT
>-|TRBJ1-1|many|TRBV5-1
CASSVNPGRTMNTEAFF
TGCGCCAGCAGCGTTAATCCGGGACGGACTATGAACACTGAAGCTTTCTTT
>-|TRBJ1-4|many|TRBV7-2
CASSWVYREKLFF
TGTGCCAGCAGCTGGGTATATAGAGAAAAACTGTTTTTT
>TRBD1|TRBJ1-2|many|TRBV20-1
CSATLTGGEGYTF
TGCAGTGCTACCCTGACAGGGGGAGAAGGCTACACCTTC
>-|TRBJ2-7|many|TRBV29-1
CSVSRDSYEQYF
TGCAGCGTGTCCCGGGACTCCTACGAGCAGTACTTC
>TRBD1|TRBJ2-5|-|TRBV5-1
CASSPDRGLGETQYF
TGCGCCAGCAGCCCGGACAGGGGGCTGGGGGAGACCCAGTACTTC
>-|TRBJ1-1|many|TRBV21-1
CASSELDRGHTEAFF
TGTGCCAGCAGCGAACTGGACAGGGGGCACACTGAAGCTTTCTTT
>-|TRBJ2-7|many|TRBV12-3/TRBV12-4
CATRSEYSYEQYF
TGTGCCACCAGATCGGAGTACTCCTACGAGCAGTACTTC
>TRBD2|TRBJ2-3|many|TRBV3-1
CASRSTSGGAIDTQYF
TGTGCCAGCAGGTCCACTAGCGGGGGGGCTATAGATACGCAGTATTTT
>-|TRBJ2-7|many|TRBV20-1
CSASGSTYYEQYF
TGCAGTGCCTCCGGTTCTACCTACTACGAGCAGTACTTC
>TRBD1|TRBJ1-1|few|TRBV5-1
CASSSDRGEAFF
TGCGCCAGCAGCTCGGACAGGGGGGAAGCTTTCTTT
>-|TRBJ1-5|many|TRBV20-1
CSASGTENQPQHF
TGCAGTGCTAGCGGGACCGAGAATCAGCCCCAGCATTTT
>TRBD1|TRBJ1-5|many|TRBV6-1
CASRQGAGTGTYQPQHF
TGTGCCAGCAGACAAGGGGCCGGGACAGGAACGTATCAGCCCCAGCATTTT
>-|TRBJ1-5|many|TRBV20-1
CSATRGGGLSNQPQHF
TGCAGTGCCACTCGGGGGGGGGGCCTTAGCAATCAGCCCCAGCATTTT
>-|TRBJ2-5|many|TRBV20-1
CSARSPGGGTQYF
TGCAGTGCTAGGTCCCCGGGGGGCGGGACCCAGTACTTC
>-|TRBJ1-1|few|TRBV6-1
CASRGQPGAEAFF
TGTGCCAGCAGGGGACAACCAGGGGCTGAAGCTTTCTTT
>TRBD1|TRBJ1-3|many|TRBV20-1
CSAGQGGNTIYF
TGCAGTGCCGGACAGGGGGGAAACACCATATATTTT
>TRBD1|TRBJ1-1|-|TRBV18
CASSPPSRGTDEAFF
TGTGCCAGCTCACCACCAAGCAGAGGGACAGATGAAGCTTTCTTT
>-|TRBJ1-1|many|TRBV27
CASSLSRGGTEAFF
TGTGCCAGCAGTTTATCCCGGGGTGGGACTGAAGCTTTCTTT
>TRBD2|TRBJ2-1|few|TRBV19
CASSHQTSGGFNEQFF
TGTGCCAGTAGTCACCAAACTAGCGGGGGCTTCAATGAGCAGTTCTTC
>-|TRBJ1-2|many|TRBV29-1
CSAGRFNYGYTF
TGCAGCGCCGGACGGTTTAACTATGGCTACACCTTC
>-|TRBJ2-3|many|TRBV20-1
CSAPSARTDTQYF
TGCAGTGCCCCCAGCGCGCGCACAGATACGCAGTATTTT
>-|TRBJ2-5|-|TRBV7-9
CASSSSRDVRGQETQYF
TGTGCCAGCAGCTCGTCCCGGGACGTTCGTGGCCAAGAGACCCAGTACTTC
>-|TRBJ1-2|few|TRBV11-3
CASSLEPGNYVGYTF
TGTGCCAGCAGCTTAGAGCCAGGAAACTATGTAGGCTACACCTTC
>-|TRBJ2-7|once|TRBV25-1
CVSSEERLNEQYF
TGTGTCAGCAGTGAAGAGAGATTGAACGAGCAGTACTTC
>-|TRBJ2-7|many|TRBV12-3/TRBV12-4
CASSSSYEQYF
TGTGCCAGCAGCTCCTCCTACGAGCAGTACTTC
>-|TRBJ2-3|many|TRBV21-1
CASSPDHFSTDTQYF
TGTGCCAGCAGCCCGGACCACTTTAGCACAGATACGCAGTATTTT
>-|TRBJ2-7|-|TRBV10-1
CASSGAGYEQYF
TGCGCCAGCAGTGGGGCGGGCTACGAGCAGTACTTC
>TRBD1|TRBJ2-3|many|TRBV6-5
CASSSIQGADTQYF
TGTGCCAGCAGTTCTATACAGGGGGCAGATACGCAGTATTTT
>TRBD1|TRBJ2-7|few|TRBV7-9
CASGPTGTGEQYF
TGTGCCAGCGGGCCGACAGGGACGGGCGAGCAGTACTTC
>-|TRBJ2-7|many|TRBV10-3
CAIAGTAREQYF
TGTGCCATCGCCGGGACGGCTCGCGAGCAGTACTTC
>-|TRBJ2-5|few|TRBV11-2
CASSLGGYGDGETQYF
TGTGCCAGCAGCTTAGGAGGATACGGGGATGGAGAGACCCAGTACTTC
>-|TRBJ2-2|many|TRBV20-1
CSATGLRTGELFF
TGCAGTGCTACGGGGCTTAGGACCGGGGAGCTGTTTTTT
>TRBD1|TRBJ2-3|many|TRBV7-8
CASSTRRGQGARADTQYF
TGTGCCAGCAGTACCCGTCGGGGACAGGGGGCGCGCGCAGATACGCAGTATTTT
>-|TRBJ1-1|many|TRBV12-3/TRBV12-4
CASSLLTGGAAFF
TGTGCCAGCAGCCTCCTGACCGGGGGGGCAGCTTTCTTT
>TRBD1|TRBJ2-3|few|TRBV6-2/TRBV6-3
CASSHDRGQGEDTQYF
TGTGCCAGCAGCCATGACAGGGGGCAAGGAGAAGATACGCAGTATTTT
>-|TRBJ1-1|many|TRBV7-6
CASSLGEQGEAFF
TGTGCCAGCAGCTTAGGGGAGCAGGGTGAAGCTTTCTTT
>TRBD2|TRBJ2-2|many|TRBV4-2
CASSQSRLTGGTNTGELFF
TGTGCCAGCAGCCAATCACGGCTCACGGGAGGCACGAACACCGGGGAGCTGTTTTTT
>TRBD2|TRBJ2-2|many|TRBV28
CASSPPTSELGELFF
TGTGCCAGCAGTCCCCCTACTAGCGAGCTCGGGGAGCTGTTTTTT
>-|TRBJ2-2|many|TRBV14
CASSQDKAGPNTGELFF
TGTGCCAGCAGCCAAGATAAGGCAGGGCCTAACACCGGGGAGCTGTTTTTT
>-|TRBJ1-1|-|TRBV12-3/TRBV12-4
CASSEPVDTEAFF
TGTGCCAGCAGTGAACCGGTGGACACTGAAGCTTTCTTT
>TRBD2|TRBJ2-3|many|TRBV19
CASSRSGGTDTQYF
TGTGCCAGTAGTAGAAGCGGGGGCACAGATACGCAGTATTTT
>TRBD1|TRBJ1-5|few|TRBV12-3/TRBV12-4
CASNPQGASYSNQPQHF
TGTGCCAGCAATCCACAGGGGGCTTCTTATAGCAATCAGCCCCAGCATTTT
>-|TRBJ1-2|-|TRBV10-1
CASSGGSGTQKGYTF
TGCGCCAGCAGTGGGGGATCCGGGACCCAAAAAGGCTACACCTTC
>TRBD2|TRBJ2-2|many|TRBV12-3/TRBV12-4
CASSPLAGKDGELFF
TGTGCCAGCAGCCCACTAGCGGGGAAGGACGGGGAGCTGTTTTTT
>-|TRBJ1-1|many|TRBV7-6
CASSEGVGLNTEAFF
TGTGCCAGCAGCGAGGGAGTAGGGCTGAACACTGAAGCTTTCTTT
>-|TRBJ1-2|few|TRBV6-1
CASSEVREGGHTF
TGTGCCAGCAGTGAAGTAAGGGAAGGAGGTCACACCTTC
>-|TRBJ2-7|many|TRBV30
CAWSEVWLPRYEQYF
TGTGCCTGGAGTGAAGTATGGCTTCCCCGCTACGAGCAGTACTTC
>-|TRBJ1-2|many|TRBV3-1
CASSQETRALQGYTF
TGTGCCAGCAGCCAAGAAACCCGGGCCCTTCAGGGCTACACCTTC
>-|TRBJ2-1|many|TRBV5-1
CASSPQNGGDNEQFF
TGCGCCAGCAGCCCCCAGAACGGAGGGGACAATGAGCAGTTCTTC
>-|TRBJ1-1|many|TRBV9
CASGLGPGVTEAFF
TGTGCCAGCGGCCTGGGCCCTGGGGTCACTGAAGCTTTCTTT